Below, 5 T cell receptor beta chains from the same sample are listed, as sequenced in a study of T-cell reconstitution after alpha-beta-depleted transplantation in children. The TCRbeta library was prepared with unique molecular identifiers. TCRdb fed the PCR reads into MiXCR, producing one record per CDR3 protein. The table lists about 540,000 distinct CDR3 sequences, about 17% of them singletons. Sequencing was performed on PBMCs from the stem cell graft donor, taken from the stem cell graft. Receptors originate from a human donor who donated a stem cell graft to a child with acute lymphoblastic leukemia.

This chain joins TRBV5-1 and TRBJ2-1; weak D call: TRBD2 (5 bases). The CDR3 consists of 15 residues. Trimming pared 0 bases from V and 3 bases from J, leaving 10 bases between. Germline V gives CDR1 SGHRS, CDR2 YFSETQ. As DNA, the CDR3 is TGCGCCAGCAGCTTGGCTGGACTTCACTACAATGAGCAGTTCTTC. The encoded protein is CASSLAGLHYNEQFF.

This clonotype has a handful of counts. The chain employs TRBV2 and TRBJ2-5; 9 bases align to TRBD1. The CDR3 is 15 residues long. Germline CDR1 reads SNHLY; CDR2 reads FYNNEI. The trim removed 4 bases at V and 3 bases at J, leaving 6 bases unmatched. The DNA of the CDR3 is TGTGCCAGCAGTGGTCCGACAGGGGGTGAAGAGACCCAGTACTTC. The encoded protein is CASSGPTGGEETQYF.

This clonotype was counted between two and nine times. This sequence joins TRBV20-1 and TRBJ1-5; possibly TRBD1 for D (6 bases). Between the trimmed V and J ends, which lost 1 base and 2 bases, there was a span of 12 bases. The CDR3 extends over 15 amino acids. The germline V gene has CDR1 DFQATT and CDR2 SNEGSKA (reference sequence). CDR3 nucleotide sequence: TGCAGTGCTAGAGGGGGGGCGCGTGGCAATCAGCCCCAGCATTTT. Protein product: CSARGGARGNQPQHF.

The gene calls are TRBV4-1 and TRBJ2-5; a possible D gene is TRBD1 (7 bases). The CDR3 covers 13 residues. Trimming left V 1 base short and J 5 bases short, with 8 bases between. CDR1 and CDR2 (germline): MGHRA, YSYEKL. The CDR3 sequence: CASSQAGGETQYF. Here the CDR3 DNA reads TGCGCCAGCAGCCAAGCAGGGGGGGAGACCCAGTACTTC.

The chain employs TRBV7-8 and TRBJ2-3; unclear D gene. Trimming removed 6 bases at V and 1 base at J, with 20 bases between. This CDR3 has 17 residues. CDR1 and CDR2 (germline): SGHVS, FQNEAQ. The CDR3 DNA reads as TGTGCCAGCAGTCAACTCACCCTTAACTCCCGCACAGATACGCAGTATTTT. It specifies CASSQLTLNSRTDTQYF.